A single sample gave rise to the 26 T cell receptor beta chains below, sequenced in a study of blood T cell repertoires in COVID-19. The method was immunoSEQ multiplex PCR; TCRdb's version includes in-frame clones alone and lacks a portion of them. This sample has under 350,000 clones, with approximately 86% found just once. The sample comprised PBMCs or T cells enriched from blood (not recorded which). All receptors come from a woman in her late teens or twenties who had recovered from COVID-19.

This clone was found a few times. CDR3: CASSLWAGGDMRNSPLHF. The CDR3 DNA is TGTGCCAGCAGTTTATGGGCAGGGGGTGACATGCGTAATTCACCCCTCCACTTT. The chain joins TRBV27 to TRBJ1-6; 7 positions agree with TRBD1. The CDR3 is 18 residues long. V shed 1 base and J 6 bases; nucleotides not matched to a gene: 12. CDR1 and CDR2 (germline): MNHEY, SMNVEV (reference sequence).

V usage is TRBV4-1 and J usage is TRBJ1-1; 7 bases line up with TRBD1. The CDR3 has 12 amino acids. The J segment lost 7 bases and the V segment lost 5 bases, leaving 4 bases of the junction unmatched. In germline, CDR1 is MGHRA, CDR2 YSYEKL. In DNA form, the CDR3 reads TGCGCCAGCAGCTCCCGACAGGGTGAAGCTTTCTTT. Its translation: CASSSRQGEAFF.

Here the CDR3 reads CASSQNRGNNIQYF. CDR3 DNA sequence: TGTGCCAGCAGTCAAAACAGGGGAAATAACATTCAGTACTTC. The chain is built from TRBV6-2 or TRBV6-3 and TRBJ2-4; TRBD1 aligns across 7 bases. The CDR3 loop spans 14 amino acids. Germline loops: CDR1 MNHEY, CDR2 SVGEGT. Unmatched junction bases numbered 8, after V lost 5 bases and J lost 7 bases.

The table lists this clone with a count of one. The gene calls are TRBV7-9 and TRBJ2-7, with TRBD2 matching 11 bases. In germline, CDR1 is SEHNR, CDR2 FQNEAQ (reference sequence). Losses at the gene ends were 4 bases for V and 4 bases for J; bases not matched to a gene: 9. The CDR3 is 16 amino acids. This chain's CDR3 is CASSSTTSGGSYEQYF. CDR3 nucleotide sequence: TGTGCCAGCAGCTCCACAACTAGCGGGGGAAGTTACGAGCAGTACTTC.

This clone has more than one count but fewer than ten. Here the CDR3 reads CASSYSSGDYNEQFF. The CDR3, as DNA: TGTGCCAGCAGTTACTCGTCGGGGGACTACAATGAGCAGTTCTTC. The chain links TRBV6-2 or TRBV6-3 to TRBJ2-1; TRBD2 might be the D (6 bases). Germline values: CDR1 MNHEY, CDR2 SVGEGT. The CDR3 has 15 amino acids. Trimming stripped 0 bases from V and 3 bases from J, with 9 bases between.

The V gene is TRBV19, the J gene TRBJ2-7, with D tentatively TRBD1 (7 bases). This CDR3 comprises 15 residues. The germline V gene encodes CDR1 LNHDA and CDR2 SQIVND (reference sequence). Trimming shortened V by 3 bases and J by 3 bases, and 15 bases separated the two germline ends. The CDR3 nucleotides are TGTGCCAGTAGTATTGCGGGAACAGGGGACTACGAGCAGTACTTC. Translation gives CASSIAGTGDYEQYF. The full variable domain, its missing parts supplied by reference TRBV19 and TRBJ2-7, is DGGITQSPKYLFRKEGQNVTLSCEQNLNHDAMYWYRQDPGQGLRLIYYSQIVNDFQKGDIAEGYSVSREKKESFPLTVTSAQKNPTAFYLCASSIAGTGDYEQYFGPGTRLTVT.

The J gene is TRBJ2-7, the V gene TRBV3-1 (or the pseudogene TRBV3-2); the match to TRBD2 covers 7 bases. The germline gives CDR1 LGHDT, CDR2 YNNKEL (reference sequence). The CDR3 totals 15 residues. J was trimmed by 7 bases and V by 6 bases; bases with no gene match: 15. DNA for the CDR3: TGTGCCAGCAGTCCACCGGGACTAACCCCCTCTGAGCAGTACTTC. Translating it yields CASSPPGLTPSEQYF.

This chain joins TRBV11-2 and TRBJ1-2; D is ambiguous. V shed 3 bases and J shed 5 bases, with 7 bases lying between them. Germline assignment: CDR1 SGHAT and CDR2 FQNNGV. The CDR3 covers 12 residues. The CDR3 loop reads CASSLAGYGYTF. CDR3 DNA: TGTGCCAGCAGCTTGGCGGGGTATGGCTACACCTTC.

This chain links TRBV27 with TRBJ1-1, with a weak D call TRBD1 (6 bases). The CDR3 sequence is 14 residues long. Germline V CDR1 and CDR2: MNHEY, SMNVEV (reference sequence). Deletions cut 6 bases from V and 4 bases from J, with 15 bases between. The CDR3 here is CASRRKTGSTEAFF. The CDR3 DNA reads as TGTGCCAGCAGGCGAAAAACAGGGAGCACTGAAGCTTTCTTT.

CDR3 region: CARPSGRDAYEQYF. DNA of the CDR3: TGTGCCAGACCCTCTGGGCGGGATGCCTACGAGCAGTACTTC. V usage is TRBV6-5 and J usage is TRBJ2-7; TRBD2 is a possible D gene (6 bases). The CDR3 contains 14 residues. Trimming removed 9 bases at V and 2 bases at J, with 17 bases between. The germline gives CDR1 MNHEY, CDR2 SVGAGI.

This clone was observed a handful of times. The chain joins TRBV19 to TRBJ1-1, with D maybe TRBD1 (5 bases). Trimming pared 5 bases from V and 3 bases from J, leaving 10 bases between. Germline V lookup: CDR1 LNHDA, CDR2 SQIVND (reference sequence). The CDR3 runs to 13 residues. The CDR3 loop reads CASSADRDTEAFF. The CDR3 bases are TGTGCCAGTAGTGCCGACAGAGACACTGAAGCTTTCTTT.

The gene calls are TRBV11-3 and TRBJ1-1, with unresolved D. The germline V and J ends were trimmed by 4 bases and 6 bases, with 6 bases remaining between them. Germline CDR1 reads SGHNT; CDR2 reads YENEEA. The CDR3 has 11 amino acids. The CDR3 DNA follows: TGTGCCAGCAGCTCGGGGTCTGAAGCTTTCTTT. This encodes CASSSGSEAFF. The full variable domain, in which reference TRBV11-3 and TRBJ1-1 provide the parts outside the CDR3, is EAGVVQSPRYKIIEKKQPVAFWCNPISGHNTLYWYLQNLGQGPELLIRYENEEAVDDSQLPKDRFSAERLKGVDSTLKIQPAELGDSAVYLCASSSGSEAFFGQGTRLTVV.

The chain recombines TRBV5-1 with TRBJ2-6, with 9 bases aligning to TRBD1. Germline values: CDR1 SGHRS, CDR2 YFSETQ. The CDR3 is 17 residues long. With V trimmed by 4 bases and J by 0 bases, 5 bases remained unmatched. The CDR3 DNA is TGCGCCAGCAGCACGGGACAGGGTGACTCTGGGGCCAACGTCCTGACTTTC. This encodes CASSTGQGDSGANVLTF.

The genes are TRBV11-2 and TRBJ1-1, with TRBD1 matching 7 bases. Germline trimming cut 1 base from V and 11 bases from J; bases unmatched to any gene: 10. Germline V lookup: CDR1 SGHAT, CDR2 FQNNGV. The length of the CDR3 is 14 residues. The CDR3 bases are TGTGCCAGCAGCTTAGTAAGGGGACAGCGGGGGGCTTTCTTT. Residues: CASSLVRGQRGAFF.

The rearrangement joins TRBV6-5 to TRBJ2-7; 7 bases align to TRBD1. V lost 4 bases and J lost 2; bases outside the gene matches: 8. The CDR3 covers 15 residues. CDR1 and CDR2 from the germline V gene are MNHEY and SVGAGI. The chain's CDR3 is CASSSLDRIAYEQYF. The CDR3 DNA reads as TGTGCCAGCAGTTCTTTGGACAGGATCGCCTACGAGCAGTACTTC.

This clone was seen once. CDR3 residues: CASSTPNGLNYNEQFF. The DNA for the CDR3 is TGTGCCAGCAGTACCCCTAACGGACTGAATTACAATGAGCAGTTCTTC. This chain uses TRBV27 with TRBJ2-1; D is possibly TRBD2 (5 bases). Germline-derived CDR1 and CDR2 are MNHEY and SMNVEV (reference sequence). This CDR3 is 16 amino acids long. V was clipped by 5 bases and J by 4 bases, with 18 bases between them.

The V and J genes are TRBV7-2 and TRBJ2-7, with TRBD1 matching 7 bases. Germline CDR1 SGHTA, CDR2 FQGNSA. This CDR3 is 15 amino acids long. V gave up 0 bases and J gave up 1 base; unmatched junction bases: 3. CDR3 protein: CASSLAGQVSYEQYF. The CDR3, as DNA: TGTGCCAGCAGCTTAGCCGGACAGGTTTCCTACGAGCAGTACTTC. Full variable domain (outside the CDR3, taken from reference TRBV7-2 and TRBJ2-7): GAGVSQSPSNKVTEKGKDVELRCDPISGHTALYWYRQSLGQGLEFLIYFQGNSAPDKSGLPSDRFSAERTGGSVSTLTIQRTQQEDSAVYLCASSLAGQVSYEQYFGPGTRLTVT.

The V gene is TRBV4-1, the J gene TRBJ1-2, with D perhaps matching TRBD1 (6 bases). This CDR3 is 15 amino acids long. CDR1 and CDR2 from the germline V gene are MGHRA and YSYEKL. Trimming took off 0 bases at V and 1 base at J, with 9 bases between the two ends. The CDR3 DNA is TGCGCCAGCAGCCAAGATTGGGGACATAACTATGGCTACACCTTC. It yields the protein CASSQDWGHNYGYTF.

V usage is TRBV6-5 and J usage is TRBJ2-2, with 7 bases matching TRBD1. CDR1 and CDR2 (germline): MNHEY, SVGAGI. The length of the CDR3 is 16 residues. V lost 0 bases and J lost 6; bases outside the gene matches: 7. Here the CDR3 DNA reads TGTGCCAGCAGTTACTCGAAAGGGACAGTCCCCGGGGAGCTGTTTTTT. Translating it yields CASSYSKGTVPGELFF.

The chain uses TRBV28 and TRBJ2-4; D remains unclear. Trimming removed 10 bases at V and 0 bases at J, with 16 bases between. The CDR3 runs to 15 residues. The germline V gene encodes CDR1 MDHEN and CDR2 SYDVKM. Here the CDR3 reads CATNSPILAKNIQYF. CDR3 bases: TGTGCCACCAACTCTCCAATTTTAGCCAAAAACATTCAGTACTTC.

The chain uses TRBV7-6 and TRBJ1-1; possibly TRBD1 for D (6 bases). Per the germline V gene, CDR1 is SGHVS and CDR2 is FNYEAQ. V was cut by 5 bases and J by 4 bases, with 17 bases left in between. The CDR3 extends over 15 amino acids. CDR3 nucleotides: TGTGCCAGCAGCCACGCAAGGGGGGGAAGCACTGAAGCTTTCTTT. This encodes CASSHARGGSTEAFF.

This chain connects TRBV30 to TRBJ1-2; D gene ambiguous. Germline V gives CDR1 GTSNPN, CDR2 SVGIG (reference sequence). The ends were cut back, 5 bases at V and 3 bases at J, with 13 bases in the middle. The length of the CDR3 is 13 residues. This CDR3 reads CAWEDGSHYGYTF. As DNA, the CDR3 is TGTGCCTGGGAAGACGGGTCCCACTATGGCTACACCTTC.

This clone was recorded many times. This chain uses TRBV7-9 with TRBJ1-2, with D maybe TRBD1 (6 bases). There are 17 residues in the CDR3. V was trimmed by 5 bases and J by 5 bases, leaving 24 bases between them. Germline values: CDR1 SEHNR, CDR2 FQNEAQ (reference sequence). The CDR3, as DNA: TGTGCCAGCAGCCCGTTCCCCCTGACAGGATCGGAGTATGGCTACACCTTC. Encoded protein: CASSPFPLTGSEYGYTF.

V gene TRBV27 combines with J gene TRBJ2-7; the D is unclear. The ends were cut back, 3 bases at V and 3 bases at J, with 9 bases in the middle. CDR3 length: 13 residues. Germline CDR1 and CDR2: MNHEY and SMNVEV (reference sequence). The CDR3 region is CASSLSGGYEQYF. The CDR3 DNA reads as TGTGCCAGCAGTTTGAGTGGTGGCTACGAGCAGTACTTC.

The count of this clone is one. This rearrangement joins TRBV4-3 to TRBJ1-4; possible D gene TRBD1, 5 bases. This CDR3 is built from 15 residues. V lost 4 bases to trimming and J lost 5 bases, with 14 bases between them. Germline lookup yields CDR1 LGHNA and CDR2 YSLEER. The CDR3 DNA follows: TGCGCCAGCAGCCCGTTACAGGCTTCGAATGAAAAACTGTTTTTT. It codes for CASSPLQASNEKLFF.

This chain links TRBV7-9 with TRBJ2-1, with D possibly TRBD2 on 6 matching bases. CDR1 and CDR2 from the germline V gene are SEHNR and FQNEAQ (reference sequence). With 3 bases removed from V and 3 bases from J, the gap between germline ends came to 12 bases. This CDR3 region has 15 residues. The CDR3: CASSLDPAGYNEQFF. The CDR3 region has the DNA TGTGCCAGCAGCTTGGATCCAGCGGGCTACAATGAGCAGTTCTTC.